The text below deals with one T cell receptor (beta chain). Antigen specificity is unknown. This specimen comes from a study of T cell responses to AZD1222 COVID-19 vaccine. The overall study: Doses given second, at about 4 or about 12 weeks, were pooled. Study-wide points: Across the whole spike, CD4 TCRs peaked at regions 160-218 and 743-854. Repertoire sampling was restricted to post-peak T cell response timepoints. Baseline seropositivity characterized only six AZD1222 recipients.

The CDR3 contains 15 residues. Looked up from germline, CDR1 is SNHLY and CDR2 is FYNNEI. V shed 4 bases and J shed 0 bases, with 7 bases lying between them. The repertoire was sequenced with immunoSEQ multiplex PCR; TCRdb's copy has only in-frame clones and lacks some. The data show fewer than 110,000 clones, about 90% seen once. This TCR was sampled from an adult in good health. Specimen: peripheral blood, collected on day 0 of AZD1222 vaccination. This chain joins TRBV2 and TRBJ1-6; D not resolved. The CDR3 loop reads CASSARSSYNSPLHF. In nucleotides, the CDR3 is TGTGCCAGCAGTGCCAGGAGCTCCTATAATTCACCCCTCCACTTT. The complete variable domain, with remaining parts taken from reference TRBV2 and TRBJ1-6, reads EPEVTQTPSHQVTQMGQEVILRCVPISNHLYFYWYRQILGQKVEFLVSFYNNEISEKSEIFDDQFSVERPDGSNFTLKIRSTKLEDSAMYFCASSARSSYNSPLHFGNGTRLTVT.